The sequence of this T cell receptor (beta chain) was determined in a study of cytomegalovirus exposure and HLA in healthy donors. Whole-study context: Early released data comprised approximately 85 million unique TCRs from HLA-typed donors. Of 300 to 450 genotyped donors, around 84% clustered with self-reported Caucasian donors. Findings and caveats of the study: Another analysis was done later, and it associated roughly 15,000 TCR beta sequences with HLA alleles at 0.05 false discovery rate.

Primers: 60 Vbeta forward and 13 Jbeta reverse. TCRdb's table, derived via immunoSEQ multiplex PCR, lists solely in-frame clones and lacks some. The sample shows approximately 170,000 clones, roughly 79% of them seen only once. The junction had 7 bases not matched to a gene; V was cut back by 0 bases and J by 4 bases. The CDR3 covers 17 residues. The V gene's germline CDR1 is LGHNA and CDR2 YNFKEQ. Turning to this clone: Its specificity is not known.

This sequence was found in a male donor in good health and CMV-seropositive. The sequencing input was PBMCs. V usage is TRBV4-2 and J usage is TRBJ2-5; 11 bases fit TRBD2. The CDR3 spells CASSQDLALAGGETQYF. CDR3 nucleotide sequence: TGTGCCAGCAGCCAAGATCTTGCTCTAGCGGGGGGAGAGACCCAGTACTTC.